This TCR beta chain originates from a study of spatial heterogeneity in lung cancer. Study-level findings and limits: Whereas they appeared in blood less at follow-up, ubiquitous expanded tumor TCRs appeared there more at resection.

Every TCR cDNA molecule bore a unique molecular identifier. TCRdb reprocessed the 5' RACE reads via MiXCR and lists one record per CDR3 protein. The sample has tens of thousands of distinct CDR3 sequences, 7.5% seen once; the top ten hold 25% to 35%. This clonotype came up a few times. The antigen is unknown. The CDR3 has 15 residues. In germline, CDR1 is DFQATT, CDR2 SNEGSKA (reference sequence). Trimming cost V 1 base and J 7 bases; bases outside gene matches: 4. Noted time point: sample taken at primary tumor resection. 72 TRACERx patients with early, untreated non-small cell lung cancer donated samples.

Specimen: PBMCs, collected at surgery. This TCR was sampled from a male donor with early-stage non-small cell lung cancer. This rearrangement joins TRBV20-1 to TRBJ1-6, with 10 bases that match TRBD1. This CDR3 is CSARATGGRNSPLHF. CDR3 nucleotides: TGCAGTGCTAGAGCGACAGGGGGCAGAAATTCACCCCTCCACTTT.